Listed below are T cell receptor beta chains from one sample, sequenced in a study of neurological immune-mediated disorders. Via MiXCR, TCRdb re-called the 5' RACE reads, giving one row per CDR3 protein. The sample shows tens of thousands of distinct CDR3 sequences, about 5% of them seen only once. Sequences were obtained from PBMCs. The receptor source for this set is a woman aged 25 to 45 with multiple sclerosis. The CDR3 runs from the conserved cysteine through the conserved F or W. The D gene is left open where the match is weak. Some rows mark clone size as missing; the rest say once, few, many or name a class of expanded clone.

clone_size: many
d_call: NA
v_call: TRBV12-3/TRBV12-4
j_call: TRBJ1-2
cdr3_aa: CASSPWGTAYGYTF
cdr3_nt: TGTGCCAGCAGTCCTTGGGGGACGGCCTATGGCTACACCTTC

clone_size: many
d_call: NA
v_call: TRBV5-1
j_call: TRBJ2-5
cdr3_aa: CASSLEIETQYF
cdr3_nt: TGCGCCAGCAGCTTGGAAATCGAGACCCAGTACTTC

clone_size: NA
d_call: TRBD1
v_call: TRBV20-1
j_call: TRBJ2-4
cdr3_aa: CSASRDRGTGAKNILYF
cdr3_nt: TGCAGTGCTAGTAGGGACAGGGGAACTGGGGCCAAAAACATTCTGTACTTC

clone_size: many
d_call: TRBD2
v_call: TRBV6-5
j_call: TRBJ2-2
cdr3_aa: CASSPWTSANTGELFF
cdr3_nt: TGTGCCAGCAGTCCTTGGACTAGCGCAAACACCGGGGAGCTGTTTTTT

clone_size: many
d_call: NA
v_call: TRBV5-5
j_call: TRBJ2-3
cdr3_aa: CASSLDSTDTQYF
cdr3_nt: TGTGCCAGCAGTCTTGACAGCACAGATACGCAGTATTTT

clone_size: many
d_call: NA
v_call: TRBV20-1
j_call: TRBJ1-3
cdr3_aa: CSARVTGNTIYF
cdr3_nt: TGCAGTGCTAGAGTAACAGGGAACACCATATATTTT

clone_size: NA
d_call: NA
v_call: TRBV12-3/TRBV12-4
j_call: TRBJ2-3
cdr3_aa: CASGRTTSTDTQYF
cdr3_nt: TGTGCCAGCGGTCGGACGACTAGCACAGATACGCAGTATTTT

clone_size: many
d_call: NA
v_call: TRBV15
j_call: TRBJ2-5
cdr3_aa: CATSRDPAGALGETQYF
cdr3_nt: TGTGCCACCAGCAGAGATCCCGCGGGGGCTTTAGGTGAGACCCAGTACTTC

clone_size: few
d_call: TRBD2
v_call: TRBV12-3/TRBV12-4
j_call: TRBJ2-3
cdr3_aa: CASSLLLAGSDTQYF
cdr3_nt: TGTGCCAGCAGTCTCCTACTAGCGGGTTCAGATACGCAGTATTTT

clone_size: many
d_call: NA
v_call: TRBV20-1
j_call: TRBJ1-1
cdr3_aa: CSARVIGDTEAFF
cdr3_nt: TGCAGTGCCAGAGTAATAGGGGACACTGAAGCTTTCTTT

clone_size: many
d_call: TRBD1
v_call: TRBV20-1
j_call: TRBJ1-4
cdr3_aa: CSARIYRGEAEKLFF
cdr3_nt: TGCAGTGCTAGGATATACAGGGGGGAAGCTGAAAAACTGTTTTTT

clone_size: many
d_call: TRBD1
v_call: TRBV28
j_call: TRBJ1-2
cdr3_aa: CASSFQQGPYGYTF
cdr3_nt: TGTGCCAGCAGTTTCCAACAGGGGCCCTATGGCTACACCTTC

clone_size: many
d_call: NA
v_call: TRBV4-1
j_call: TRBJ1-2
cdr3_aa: CASSQDNGLRGRHYGYTF
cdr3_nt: TGCGCCAGCAGCCAAGATAACGGCCTGAGGGGGAGGCACTATGGCTACACCTTC

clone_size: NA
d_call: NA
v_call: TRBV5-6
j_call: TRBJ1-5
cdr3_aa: CASSLRGGYSNQPQHF
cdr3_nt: TGTGCCAGCAGCCTCCGAGGGGGATATAGCAATCAGCCCCAGCATTTT

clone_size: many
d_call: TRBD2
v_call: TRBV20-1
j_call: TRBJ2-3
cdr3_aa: CSARDRGLAGTDTQYF
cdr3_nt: TGCAGTGCTAGAGACCGCGGACTAGCGGGGACAGATACGCAGTATTTT